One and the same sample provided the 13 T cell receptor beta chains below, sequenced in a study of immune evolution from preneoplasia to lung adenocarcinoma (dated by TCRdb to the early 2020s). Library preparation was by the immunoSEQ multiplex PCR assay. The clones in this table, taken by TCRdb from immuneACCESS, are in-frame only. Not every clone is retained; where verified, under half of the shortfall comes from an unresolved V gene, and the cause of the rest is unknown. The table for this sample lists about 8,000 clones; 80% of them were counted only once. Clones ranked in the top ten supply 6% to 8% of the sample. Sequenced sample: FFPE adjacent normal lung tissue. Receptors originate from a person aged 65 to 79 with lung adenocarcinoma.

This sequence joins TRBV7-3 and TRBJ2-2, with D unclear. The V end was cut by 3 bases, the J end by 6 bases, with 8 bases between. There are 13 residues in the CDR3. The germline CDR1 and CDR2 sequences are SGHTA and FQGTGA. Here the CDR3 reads CASSLSSAGELFF. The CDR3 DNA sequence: TGTGCCAGCAGCTTGAGTAGTGCCGGGGAGCTGTTTTTT. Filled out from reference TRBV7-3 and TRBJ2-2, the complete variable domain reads GAGVSQTPSNKVTEKGKYVELRCDPISGHTALYWYRQSLGQGPEFLIYFQGTGAADDSGLPNDRFFAVRPEGSVSTLKIQRTERGDSAVYLCASSLSSAGELFFGEGSRLTVL.

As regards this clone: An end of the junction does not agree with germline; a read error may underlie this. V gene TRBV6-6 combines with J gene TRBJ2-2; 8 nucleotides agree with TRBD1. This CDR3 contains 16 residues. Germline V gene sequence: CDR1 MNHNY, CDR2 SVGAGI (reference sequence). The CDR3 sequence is CASSYSRQGNTGELFF. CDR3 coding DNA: TGTGCCAGCAGTTACTCGAGACAGGGGAACACCGGAGAGCTGTTTTTT.

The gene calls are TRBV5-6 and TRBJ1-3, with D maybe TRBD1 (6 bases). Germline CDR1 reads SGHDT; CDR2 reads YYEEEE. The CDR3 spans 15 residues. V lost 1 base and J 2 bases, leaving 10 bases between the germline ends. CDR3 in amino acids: CASSLQGPPGNTIYF. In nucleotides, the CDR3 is TGTGCCAGCAGCTTGCAGGGGCCCCCTGGAAACACCATATATTTT.

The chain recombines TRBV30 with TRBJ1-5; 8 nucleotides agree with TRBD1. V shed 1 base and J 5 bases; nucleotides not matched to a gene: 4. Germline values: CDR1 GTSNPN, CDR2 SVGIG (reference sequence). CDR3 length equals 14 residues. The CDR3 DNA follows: TGTGCCTGGAGTGGGACAGGGTATTATCAGCCCCAGCATTTT. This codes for CAWSGTGYYQPQHF.

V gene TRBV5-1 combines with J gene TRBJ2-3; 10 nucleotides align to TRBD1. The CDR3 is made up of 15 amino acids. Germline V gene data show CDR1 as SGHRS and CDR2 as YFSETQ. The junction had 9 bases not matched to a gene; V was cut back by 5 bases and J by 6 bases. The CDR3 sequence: CASRAGTGAGDTQYF. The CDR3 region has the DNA TGCGCCAGCAGGGCTGGGACAGGGGCCGGGGATACGCAGTATTTT.

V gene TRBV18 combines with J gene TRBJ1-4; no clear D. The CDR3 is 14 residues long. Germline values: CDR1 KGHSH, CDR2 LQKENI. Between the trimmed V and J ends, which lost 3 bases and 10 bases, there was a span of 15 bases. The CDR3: CASSPLAGEGKLFF. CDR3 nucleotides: TGTGCCAGCTCACCTCTGGCCGGGGAAGGAAAACTGTTTTTT.

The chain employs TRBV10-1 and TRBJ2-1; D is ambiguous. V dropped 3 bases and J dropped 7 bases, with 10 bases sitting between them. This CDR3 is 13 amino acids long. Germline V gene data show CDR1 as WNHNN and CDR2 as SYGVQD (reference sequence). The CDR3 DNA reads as TGCGCCAGCAGTGATTCAGCGCTAAATGAGCAGTTCTTC. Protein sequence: CASSDSALNEQFF.

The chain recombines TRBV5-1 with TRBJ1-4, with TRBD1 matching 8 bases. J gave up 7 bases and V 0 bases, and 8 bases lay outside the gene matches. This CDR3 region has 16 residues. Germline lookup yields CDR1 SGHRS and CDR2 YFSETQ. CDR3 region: CASSLEQAGGGEKLFF. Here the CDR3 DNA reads TGCGCCAGCAGCTTGGAACAAGCAGGGGGCGGTGAAAAACTGTTTTTT.

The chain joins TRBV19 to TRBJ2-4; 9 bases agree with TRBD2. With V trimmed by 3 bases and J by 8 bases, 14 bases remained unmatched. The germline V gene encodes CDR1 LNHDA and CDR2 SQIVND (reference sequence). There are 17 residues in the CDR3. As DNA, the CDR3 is TGTGCCAGTAGTATCGCAACGATAGCGGGGGCACGGGACATTCAGTACTTC. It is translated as CASSIATIAGARDIQYF. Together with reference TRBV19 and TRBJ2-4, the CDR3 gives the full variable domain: DGGITQSPKYLFRKEGQNVTLSCEQNLNHDAMYWYRQDPGQGLRLIYYSQIVNDFQKGDIAEGYSVSREKKESFPLTVTSAQKNPTAFYLCASSIATIAGARDIQYFGAGTRLSVL.

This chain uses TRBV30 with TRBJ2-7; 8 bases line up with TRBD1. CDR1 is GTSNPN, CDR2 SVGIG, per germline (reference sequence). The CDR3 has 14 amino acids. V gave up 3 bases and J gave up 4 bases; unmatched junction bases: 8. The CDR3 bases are TGTGCCTGGAGCCTAGGACAGGGAGTGTACGAGCAGTACTTC. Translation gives CAWSLGQGVYEQYF.

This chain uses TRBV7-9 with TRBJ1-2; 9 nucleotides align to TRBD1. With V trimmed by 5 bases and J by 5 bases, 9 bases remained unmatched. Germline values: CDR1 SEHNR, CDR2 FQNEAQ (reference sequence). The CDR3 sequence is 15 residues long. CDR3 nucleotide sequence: TGTGCCAGCAGCAATCCTCGGACAGGGGAGTATGGCTACACCTTC. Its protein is CASSNPRTGEYGYTF.

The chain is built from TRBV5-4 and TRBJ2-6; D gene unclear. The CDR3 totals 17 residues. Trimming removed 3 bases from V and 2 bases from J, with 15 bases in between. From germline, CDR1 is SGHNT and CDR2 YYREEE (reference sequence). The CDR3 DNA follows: TGTGCCAGCAGCTCTCGGACCCGGGTGGCTGGGGCCAACGTCCTGACTTTC. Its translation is CASSSRTRVAGANVLTF.

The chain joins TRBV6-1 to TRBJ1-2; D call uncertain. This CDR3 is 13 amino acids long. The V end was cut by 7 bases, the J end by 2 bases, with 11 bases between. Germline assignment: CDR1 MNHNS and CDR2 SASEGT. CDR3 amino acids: CASTLDGNYGYTF. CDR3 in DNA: TGTGCCAGCACCTTAGACGGCAACTATGGCTACACCTTC.